This T cell receptor beta chain was recorded in a study of blood T cell repertoires in COVID-19. Study summary: In each case, the material was cDNA or gDNA derived from T cells, B-cell-depleted T cells, or PBMCs.

V shed 3 bases and J shed 4 bases, with 9 bases lying between them. The CDR3 covers 13 residues. Authors' data handling: Estimates of nucleated cell counts were drawn from the amplification of reference gene primers. Measured with immunoSEQ multiplex PCR; TCRdb has only the in-frame clones, and not every one. V and J calls and clone size are copied from that table; D and trimming were computed from the DNA. The sample shows approximately 120,000 clones, approximately 80% of them seen only once. The source material was peripheral blood. This TCR came from a human donor in a cohort sampled during active COVID-19. V is TRBV12-3 or TRBV12-4 and J is TRBJ1-2, with D uncertain. The CDR3 nucleotides read TGTGCCAGCAGTTTCAACAGCCGCTATGGCTACACCTTC. It is translated as CASSFNSRYGYTF.